The 15 T cell receptor beta chains reported below all come from one sample, sequenced in a study of identical twins. TCRdb analysed the 5' RACE reads with MiXCR anew, one entry per CDR3 protein. The repertoire includes about 260,000 distinct CDR3 sequences, 5.5% to 7% of them detected once, and 3% to 4.5% sits in the top ten. This sample also appeared in a second study, on yellow fever vaccine responses in identical twins.

Sequenced input: memory (CD45RO+) T cells sorted from blood. All receptors come from a young woman in good health.

The V call is TRBV2, the J call TRBJ1-6, with D perhaps TRBD1 (5 bases). The ends were cut back, 4 bases at V and 9 bases at J, with 16 bases in the middle. Per the germline V gene, CDR1 is SNHLY and CDR2 is FYNNEI. The CDR3 is made up of 15 amino acids. CDR3 region: CASSVRDEGASPLHF. In DNA, the CDR3 is TGTGCCAGCAGTGTAAGGGACGAAGGGGCTTCACCCCTCCACTTT.

This clonotype turned up a few times. The chain links TRBV15 to TRBJ1-2; possibly TRBD1 for D (6 bases). V shed 4 bases and J shed 4 bases, with 10 bases lying between them. Germline assignment: CDR1 LNHNV and CDR2 YYDKDF (reference sequence). The CDR3 has 13 residues. CDR3: CATSKGGGYGYTF. The CDR3 bases are TGTGCCACCAGCAAGGGGGGAGGCTATGGCTACACCTTC.

This clonotype was counted between two and nine times. This chain joins TRBV21-1 and TRBJ1-5; the D segment call TRBD1 is taken from the table without a DNA check. TRBV21-1 is shown as a pseudogene. The CDR3 runs to 18 residues. The CDR3 sequence is CASSKVGGQPNSNQPQHF. CDR3 sequence (DNA): TGTGCCAGCAGCAAAGTAGGGGGACAGCCTAATAGCAATCAGCCCCAGCATTTT.

This clonotype was seen many times. The chain links TRBV6-1 to TRBJ1-2, with D tentatively TRBD1 (6 bases). The germline CDR1 and CDR2 sequences are MNHNS and SASEGT. Trimming took off 8 bases at V and 6 bases at J, with 31 bases between the two ends. The CDR3 runs to 18 residues. The CDR3 nucleotides read TGTGCCAGCGGTCGGAGGGGACAACAACGGGCCCTATTAGATGGCTACACCTTC. It encodes CASGRRGQQRALLDGYTF.

Many counts were recorded for this clonotype. J is TRBJ2-1 and V is TRBV24-1; TRBD2 matches at 13 bases. Germline CDR1 and CDR2: KGHDR and SFDVKD. V shed 3 bases and J 0 bases; nucleotides not matched to a gene: 13. CDR3 length: 21 residues. In DNA form, the CDR3 reads TGTGCCACCAGTGATCAAACCGGGACTAGCGGGACGCCGAGCTCCTACAATGAGCAGTTCTTC. Encoded protein: CATSDQTGTSGTPSSYNEQFF.

The chain is built from TRBV4-1 and TRBJ2-3; no clear D. Between the trimmed V and J ends, which lost 0 bases and 6 bases, there was a span of 7 bases. CDR1 and CDR2 from the germline V gene are MGHRA and YSYEKL. The CDR3 consists of 13 residues. CDR3 amino acids: CASSQEMADTQYF. The CDR3 bases are TGCGCCAGCAGCCAAGAAATGGCTGATACGCAGTATTTT.

The J gene is TRBJ2-3, the V gene TRBV5-1; 8 positions match TRBD2. CDR1 and CDR2 (germline): SGHRS, YFSETQ. CDR3 length: 18 residues. V lost 1 base and J lost 0; bases outside the gene matches: 10. The CDR3 nucleotides are TGCGCCAGCAGCTTGCAGTCTAGCGGGCCAGTTAGCACAGATACGCAGTATTTT. Its protein is CASSLQSSGPVSTDTQYF.

This clonotype has just a few counts. The chain has TRBV6-4 and TRBJ2-3; unclear D gene. The CDR3 has 14 residues. The V gene lost 0 bases and the J gene lost 3 bases, with 7 bases spanning the gap. Germline V gene sequence: CDR1 MRHNA, CDR2 SNTAGT. CDR3 nucleotide sequence: TGTGCCAGCAGTGACTCTTGGGGAACAGATACGCAGTATTTT. As protein: CASSDSWGTDTQYF.

Many counts were recorded for this clonotype. The chain recombines TRBV5-1 with TRBJ1-2; D perhaps matches TRBD1 (5 bases). CDR1 and CDR2 from the germline V gene are SGHRS and YFSETQ. Trimming shortened V by 2 bases and J by 4 bases, and 18 bases separated the two germline ends. This CDR3 is built from 16 residues. CDR3 protein: CASSFTFSTDVYGYTF. CDR3 nucleotide sequence: TGCGCCAGCAGCTTCACGTTTTCGACAGACGTCTATGGCTACACCTTC. Full variable domain (missing parts from reference TRBV5-1 and TRBJ1-2): KAGVTQTPRYLIKTRGQQVTLSCSPISGHRSVSWYQQTPGQGLQFLFEYFSETQRNKGNFPGRFSGRQFSNSRSEMNVSTLELGDSALYLCASSFTFSTDVYGYTFGSGTRLTVV.

This clonotype was seen many times. The J gene is TRBJ1-5, the V gene TRBV12-3 or TRBV12-4; D unclear. The V gene lost 2 bases and the J gene lost 4 bases, with 6 bases spanning the gap. The CDR3 has 13 amino acids. This CDR3 is CASSLSVNQPQHF. The DNA for the CDR3 is TGTGCCAGCAGTTTATCAGTGAATCAGCCCCAGCATTTT.

This clonotype was recorded many times. V is TRBV13 and J is TRBJ1-6, with TRBD1 matching over 11 bases. CDR1 PRHDT and CDR2 FYEKMQ come from the germline V gene (reference sequence). Germline trimming cut 4 bases from V and 3 bases from J; bases unmatched to any gene: 8. CDR3 length equals 18 residues. CDR3 nucleotides: TGTGCCAGCAGCTCCAACTCGGACAGGGGGCTCTATAATTCACCCCTCCACTTT. This encodes CASSSNSDRGLYNSPLHF.

The gene calls are TRBV12-3 or TRBV12-4 and TRBJ2-7, with unresolved D. This CDR3 region has 14 residues. The germline V and J ends were trimmed by 8 bases and 5 bases, with 19 bases remaining between them. The chain's CDR3 is CASRVGPPPHEQYF. For the CDR3, the DNA is TGTGCCAGCCGCGTCGGGCCTCCCCCCCACGAGCAGTACTTC.

This clonotype was detected only a few times. The chain carries TRBV24-1 and TRBJ2-3; tentative D call: TRBD2 (7 bases). Trimming removed 6 bases at V and 0 bases at J, with 15 bases between. Germline assignment: CDR1 KGHDR and CDR2 SFDVKD. The CDR3 spans 16 residues. CDR3 bases: TGTGCCACCAGTCTTGCGGGGGCCGGTAGCACAGATACGCAGTATTTT. It yields the protein CATSLAGAGSTDTQYF.

The chain joins TRBV9 to TRBJ1-4, with 10 positions matching TRBD1. The CDR3 is 14 residues long. V dropped 3 bases and J dropped 7; count of bases not matched to a gene: 3. Per germline, CDR1 SGDLS and CDR2 YYNGEE. In nucleotides, the CDR3 is TGTGCCAGCAGCGACCGGGACAGGGGTGAAAAACTGTTTTTT. Protein product: CASSDRDRGEKLFF.

The chain combines TRBV5-1 with TRBJ2-3, with 8 bases lining up with TRBD2. V shed 4 bases and J 4 bases; nucleotides not matched to a gene: 14. The germline CDR1 and CDR2 sequences are SGHRS and YFSETQ. The CDR3 covers 17 residues. The CDR3 DNA reads TGCGCCAGCAGCCCCCGAGGGAGCGGGAGTTTATCAGATACGCAGTATTTT. Translated, it gives CASSPRGSGSLSDTQYF.